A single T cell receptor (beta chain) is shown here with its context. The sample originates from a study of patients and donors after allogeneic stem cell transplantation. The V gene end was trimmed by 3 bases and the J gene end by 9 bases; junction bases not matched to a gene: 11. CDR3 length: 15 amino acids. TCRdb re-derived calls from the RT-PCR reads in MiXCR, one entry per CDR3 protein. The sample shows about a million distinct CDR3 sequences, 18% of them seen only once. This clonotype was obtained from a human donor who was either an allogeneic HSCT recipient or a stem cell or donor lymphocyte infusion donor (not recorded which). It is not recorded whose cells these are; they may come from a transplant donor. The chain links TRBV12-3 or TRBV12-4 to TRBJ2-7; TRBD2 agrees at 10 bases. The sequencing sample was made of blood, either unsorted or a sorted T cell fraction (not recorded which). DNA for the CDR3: TGTGCCAGCAGTTTTGGAAGTAGCGGGGGGCCAGGGCAGTACTTC. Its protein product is CASSFGSSGGPGQYF.